The clone carrying this T cell receptor (beta chain) was observed a single time. Original processing notes: Researchers report that nucleated cell counts were estimated from reference gene primer amplification. Produced via immunoSEQ multiplex PCR; TCRdb's table is partial and in-frame only. The V and J calls and clone size come from that table; D and trimming were worked out from the DNA. The table records around 60,000 clones, about 88% of them present only once. This entry belongs to a study of blood T cell repertoires in COVID-19. Study-wide background: The United States, Italy and Spain supplied acute and convalescent COVID-19 samples. PBMCs, B-cell-depleted T cells, or T cells provided the cDNA or gDNA that made up the material.

Deletions cut 0 bases from V and 6 bases from J, with 9 bases between. This CDR3 is built from 13 residues. Germline lookup yields CDR1 SGHDN and CDR2 FVKESK. Sequenced: peripheral blood. This sequence was found in a man aged 55 to 70 with acute or convalescent COVID-19. This sequence joins TRBV14 and TRBJ2-7; D unclear. CDR3 sequence: CASSQDPGFEQYF. The CDR3 bases are TGTGCCAGCAGCCAAGATCCCGGGTTCGAGCAGTACTTC.